This T cell receptor beta chain is drawn from a study of HIV-infected patients and healthy controls. Findings and limits, study-wide: Compared with controls, mean Gini indices were significantly raised in HIV-infected repertoires, possibly indicating oligoclonality. Healthy control repertoires had roughly threefold more distinct CDR3s than untreated HIV+ repertoires, and higher Shannon diversity.

This clonotype appeared many times. The antigen is not known. The repertoire came from unfractionated whole blood and reflected all unsorted peripheral T cells. cDNA was made from 500 ng RNA using alpha and beta constant primers. Separate chain-specific third strand synthesis with multiplexing indices produced the alpha and beta libraries. Two random hexamers, added before amplification and joined, formed each molecule's 12-nucleotide barcode. TCRdb re-called the 5' RACE reads through MiXCR, storing one row per CDR3 protein. The sample comprises 18,000 or so distinct CDR3 sequences, more than 7.5% of which are singletons, and 5.5% to 7.5% rests with the top ten. The sequence was collected from an adult in good health. Sequencing was carried out using blood.

The CDR3 DNA is TGTGCCAGCAGTCTGGCGGGAGGGTTCTCCAATGAGCAGTTCTTC. Translating gives CASSLAGGFSNEQFF. The J gene is TRBJ2-1, the V gene TRBV11-2; 9 nucleotides align to TRBD2. Trimming cost V 6 bases and J 6 bases; bases outside gene matches: 9. The length of the CDR3 is 15 residues. Germline CDR1 is SGHAT and CDR2 is FQNNGV.